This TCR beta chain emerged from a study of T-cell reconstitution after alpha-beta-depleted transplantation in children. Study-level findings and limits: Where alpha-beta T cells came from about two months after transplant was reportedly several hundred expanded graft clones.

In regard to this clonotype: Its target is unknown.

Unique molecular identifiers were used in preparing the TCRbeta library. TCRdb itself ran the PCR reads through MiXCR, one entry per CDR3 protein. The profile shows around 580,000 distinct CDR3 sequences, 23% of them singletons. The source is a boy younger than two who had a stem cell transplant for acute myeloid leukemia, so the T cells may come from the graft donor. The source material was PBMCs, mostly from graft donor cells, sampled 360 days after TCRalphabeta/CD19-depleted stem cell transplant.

CDR3 in amino acids: CASSPQEGDGTDTQYF. The CDR3 DNA reads TGTGCCAGCAGCCCCCAAGAAGGGGACGGCACAGATACGCAGTATTTT. The chain recombines TRBV4-2 with TRBJ2-3; D may be TRBD1 or TRBD2 (5 bases each). Trimming took 4 bases from V and 1 from J, leaving 15 bases between them. CDR1 LGHNA and CDR2 YNFKEQ come from the germline V gene. This CDR3 has 16 amino acids.